This T cell receptor beta chain was retrieved from a study of memory CD4+ T cells and cytomegalovirus serostatus. Assay used: immunoSEQ multiplex PCR; TCRdb lists only in-frame clones, some missing. This sample yields approximately 46,000 clones, of which around four fifths are seen a single time; roughly 0.6% belongs to the top ten. This CDR3 is built from 14 residues. V lost 0 bases, J lost 8 bases, and 2 bases stayed unmatched. CDR1 SGHDT and CDR2 YYEEEE come from the germline V gene. The sort gate was single viable CD3+CD4+CD8-CD45RO+ cells for memory CD4+ T cells. This clonotype originated in an adult in good health and CMV-seronegative. Sequenced material: memory CD4+ T cells from blood. The V call is TRBV5-6, the J call TRBJ1-6, with TRBD1 identical over 7 bases. The CDR3 DNA reads as TGTGCCAGCAGCTTGGGGCAGGGGGATTCACCCCTCCACTTT. It is translated as CASSLGQGDSPLHF.